This TCR beta chain is drawn from a study of cytomegalovirus exposure and HLA in healthy donors. It was with 60 Vbeta and 13 Jbeta primers that the PCR ran. Produced via immunoSEQ multiplex PCR; TCRdb's table is partial and in-frame only. This table holds some 150,000 clones, about 81% found once. The CDR3 consists of 13 residues. Germline V gives CDR1 KGHSH, CDR2 LQKENI. J gave up 4 bases and V 4 bases, and 1 base lay outside the gene matches. The receptor was derived from a woman in her forties or fifties in good health and CMV-seropositive. This rearrangement joins TRBV18 to TRBJ1-5, with 7 bases matching TRBD1. Material: PBMCs. The CDR3 region has the DNA TGTGCCAGCTCACAGGACAGGAATCAGCCCCAGCATTTT. This translates into CASSQDRNQPQHF.